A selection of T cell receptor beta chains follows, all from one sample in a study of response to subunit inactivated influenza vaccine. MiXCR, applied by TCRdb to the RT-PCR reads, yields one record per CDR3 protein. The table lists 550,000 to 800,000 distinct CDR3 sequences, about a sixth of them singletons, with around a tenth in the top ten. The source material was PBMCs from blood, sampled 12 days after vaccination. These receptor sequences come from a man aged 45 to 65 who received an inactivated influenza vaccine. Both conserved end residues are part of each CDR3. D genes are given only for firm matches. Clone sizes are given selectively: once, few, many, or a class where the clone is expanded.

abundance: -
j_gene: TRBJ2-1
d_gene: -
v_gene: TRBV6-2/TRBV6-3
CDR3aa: CASREAESSYNEQFF
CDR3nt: TGTGCCAGCAGGGAGGCAGAGTCCTCCTACAATGAGCAGTTCTTC

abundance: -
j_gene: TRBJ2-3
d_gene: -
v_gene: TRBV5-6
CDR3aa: CASSLVPTYGIRDTQYF
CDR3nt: TGTGCCAGCAGCTTGGTCCCAACCTATGGGATTAGGGATACGCAGTATTTT

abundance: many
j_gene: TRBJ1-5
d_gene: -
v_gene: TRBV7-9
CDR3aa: CASSLGRGGNQPQHF
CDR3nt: TGTGCCAGCAGCTTAGGCAGGGGCGGCAATCAGCCCCAGCATTTT

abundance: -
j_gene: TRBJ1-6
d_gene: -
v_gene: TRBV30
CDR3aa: CAWSTGGSYNSPLHF
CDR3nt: TGTGCCTGGTCGACAGGAGGCTCCTATAATTCACCCCTCCACTTT

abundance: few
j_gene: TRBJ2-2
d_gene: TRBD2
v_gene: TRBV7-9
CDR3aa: CASSLLAGITGELFF
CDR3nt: TGTGCCAGCAGCTTACTAGCGGGAATTACCGGGGAGCTGTTTTTT

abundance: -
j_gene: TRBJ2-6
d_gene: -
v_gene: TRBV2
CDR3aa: CASSEKGMRAGANVLTF
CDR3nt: TGTGCCAGCAGTGAGAAGGGGATGAGGGCTGGGGCCAACGTCCTGACTTTC

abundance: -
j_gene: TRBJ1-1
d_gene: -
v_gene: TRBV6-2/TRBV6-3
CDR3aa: CASSLGIHTEAFF
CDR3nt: TGTGCCAGCAGTTTGGGTATTCACACTGAAGCTTTCTTT

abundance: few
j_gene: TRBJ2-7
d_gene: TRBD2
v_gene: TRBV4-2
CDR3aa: CASSQEGLGYEQYF
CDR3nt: TGTGCCAGCAGCCAAGAGGGACTAGGGTACGAGCAGTACTTC

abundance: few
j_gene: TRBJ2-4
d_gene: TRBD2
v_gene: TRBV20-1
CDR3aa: CSAVPWEGIQYF
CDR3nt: TGCAGTGCTGTTCCGTGGGAGGGCATTCAGTACTTC

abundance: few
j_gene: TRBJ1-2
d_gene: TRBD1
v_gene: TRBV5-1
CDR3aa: CASSAQTGGNGYTF
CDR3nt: TGCGCCAGCAGCGCCCAGACAGGGGGCAATGGCTACACCTTC

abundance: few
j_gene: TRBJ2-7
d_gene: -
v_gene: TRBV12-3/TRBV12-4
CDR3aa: CASSFGGQGYEQYF
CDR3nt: TGTGCCAGCAGTTTCGGGGGGCAAGGATACGAGCAGTACTTC

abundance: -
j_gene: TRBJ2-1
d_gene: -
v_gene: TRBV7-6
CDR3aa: CASSANQEPLEQFF
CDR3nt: TGTGCCAGCAGCGCCAACCAGGAACCGCTAGAGCAGTTCTTC

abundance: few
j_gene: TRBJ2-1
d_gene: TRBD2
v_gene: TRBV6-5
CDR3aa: CATSGSLYEQFF
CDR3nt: TGTGCAACTAGCGGGAGTTTGTATGAGCAGTTCTTC

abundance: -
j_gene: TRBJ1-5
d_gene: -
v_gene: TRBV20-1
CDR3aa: CSAWDNSNQPQHF
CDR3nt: TGCAGTGCTTGGGACAACAGCAATCAGCCCCAGCATTTT

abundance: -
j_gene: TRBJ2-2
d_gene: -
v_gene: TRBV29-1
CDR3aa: CSVTANTGELFF
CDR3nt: TGCAGCGTAACGGCGAACACCGGGGAGCTGTTTTTT

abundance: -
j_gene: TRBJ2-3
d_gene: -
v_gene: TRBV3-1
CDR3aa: CASSQGIRDTQYF
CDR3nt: TGTGCCAGCAGCCAAGGCATCCGGGATACGCAGTATTTT

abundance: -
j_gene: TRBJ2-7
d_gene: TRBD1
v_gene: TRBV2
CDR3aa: CASRLGQGVYNEQYF
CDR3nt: TGTGCCAGCAGGTTGGGACAGGGGGTTTACAACGAGCAGTACTTC

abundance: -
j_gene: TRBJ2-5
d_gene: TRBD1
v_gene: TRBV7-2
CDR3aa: CASSSSGTGILETQYF
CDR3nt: TGTGCCAGCAGCTCCTCCGGGACAGGGATATTGGAGACCCAGTACTTC

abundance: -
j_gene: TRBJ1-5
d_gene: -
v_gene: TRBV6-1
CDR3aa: CASSRDPGSNQPQHF
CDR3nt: TGTGCCAGCAGCCGGGACCCTGGGAGCAATCAGCCCCAGCATTTT

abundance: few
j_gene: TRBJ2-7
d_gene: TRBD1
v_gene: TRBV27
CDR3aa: CASSLSLFRDRVDEQYF
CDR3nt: TGTGCCAGCAGTTTATCGCTTTTCAGGGACAGGGTAGATGAGCAGTACTTC

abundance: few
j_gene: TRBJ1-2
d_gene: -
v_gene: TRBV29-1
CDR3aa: CSVRTIKDYGYTF
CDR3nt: TGCAGCGTCCGGACCATTAAAGACTATGGCTACACCTTC

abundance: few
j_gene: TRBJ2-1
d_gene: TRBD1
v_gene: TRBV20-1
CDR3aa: CSAEPRTGPSYNEQFF
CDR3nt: TGCAGTGCTGAACCCAGGACAGGCCCCTCCTACAATGAGCAGTTCTTC

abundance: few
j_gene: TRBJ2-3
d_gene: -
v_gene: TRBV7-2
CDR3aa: CASSLVRQGSTDTQYF
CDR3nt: TGTGCCAGCAGCTTAGTGCGCCAGGGTAGCACAGATACGCAGTATTTT

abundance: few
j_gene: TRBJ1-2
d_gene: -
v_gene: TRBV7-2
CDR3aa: CATLSGLRYTF
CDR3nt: TGTGCCACCCTATCGGGTTTACGCTACACCTTC

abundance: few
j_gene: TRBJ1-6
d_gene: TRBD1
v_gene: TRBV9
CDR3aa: CASSVARTGDSPLHF
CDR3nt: TGTGCCAGCAGCGTAGCGAGAACAGGGGATTCACCCCTCCACTTT

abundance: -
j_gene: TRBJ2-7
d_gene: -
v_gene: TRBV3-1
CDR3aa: CASSQDHRLPYEQYF
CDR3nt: TGTGCCAGCAGTCAAGATCACAGGTTGCCCTACGAGCAGTACTTC

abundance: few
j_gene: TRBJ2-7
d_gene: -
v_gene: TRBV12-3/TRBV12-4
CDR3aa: CASSQTVYEQYF
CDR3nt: TGTGCCAGCAGCCAGACAGTGTACGAGCAGTACTTC

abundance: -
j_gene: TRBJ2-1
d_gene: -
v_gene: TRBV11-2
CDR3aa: CASEGWDEQFF
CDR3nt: TGTGCCAGCGAGGGATGGGATGAGCAGTTCTTC

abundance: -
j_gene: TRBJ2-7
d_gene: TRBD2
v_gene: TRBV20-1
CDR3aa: CSARRGLAGYEQYF
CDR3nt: TGCAGTGCTCGGAGAGGACTAGCGGGTTACGAGCAGTACTTC

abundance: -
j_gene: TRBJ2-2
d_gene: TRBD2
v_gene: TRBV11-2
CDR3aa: CASRPGLAGVTGELFF
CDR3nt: TGTGCCAGCAGACCGGGACTAGCGGGAGTTACCGGGGAGCTGTTTTTT

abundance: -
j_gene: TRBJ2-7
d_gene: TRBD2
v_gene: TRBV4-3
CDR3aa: CASSKSPTSGRGEQYF
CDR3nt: TGCGCCAGCAGCAAATCCCCTACTAGCGGGAGGGGCGAGCAGTACTTC

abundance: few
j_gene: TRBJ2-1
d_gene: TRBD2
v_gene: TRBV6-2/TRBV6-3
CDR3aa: CASSLGLASEQFF
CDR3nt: TGTGCCAGCAGTCTAGGACTAGCTAGTGAGCAGTTCTTC

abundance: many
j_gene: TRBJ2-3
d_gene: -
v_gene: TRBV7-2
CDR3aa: CASSAREKSDTQYF
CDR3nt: TGTGCCAGCAGCGCCCGCGAGAAGTCCGATACGCAGTATTTT

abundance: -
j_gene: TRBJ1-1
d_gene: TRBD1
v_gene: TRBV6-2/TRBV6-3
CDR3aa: CASGDRFDTEAFF
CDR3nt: TGTGCCAGCGGGGACAGATTCGACACTGAAGCTTTCTTT

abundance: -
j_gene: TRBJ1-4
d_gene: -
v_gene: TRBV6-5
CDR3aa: CASSSHRRELNEKLFF
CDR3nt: TGTGCCAGCAGTTCCCATAGGAGGGAACTAAATGAAAAACTGTTTTTT

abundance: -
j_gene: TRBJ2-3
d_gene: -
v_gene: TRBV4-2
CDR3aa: CASSQVISSTDTQYF
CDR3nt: TGTGCCAGCAGCCAAGTAATTAGTTCCACAGATACGCAGTATTTT

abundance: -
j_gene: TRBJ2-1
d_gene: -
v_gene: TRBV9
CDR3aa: CASSESVYNEQFF
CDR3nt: TGTGCCAGCAGCGAAAGCGTTTACAATGAGCAGTTCTTC

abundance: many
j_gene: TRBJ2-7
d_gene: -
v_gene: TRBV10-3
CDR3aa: CAISLEQGSVGEQYF
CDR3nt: TGTGCCATCAGCCTAGAACAGGGTAGTGTGGGCGAGCAGTACTTC

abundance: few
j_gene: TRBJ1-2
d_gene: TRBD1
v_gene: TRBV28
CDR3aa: CASSSDRGPHYGYTF
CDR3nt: TGTGCCAGCAGTTCCGACAGGGGGCCTCACTATGGCTACACCTTC

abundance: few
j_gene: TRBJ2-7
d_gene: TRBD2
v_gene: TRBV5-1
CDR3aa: CASSPGGVGYEQYF
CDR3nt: TGCGCCAGCAGCCCCGGGGGGGTCGGATACGAGCAGTACTTC

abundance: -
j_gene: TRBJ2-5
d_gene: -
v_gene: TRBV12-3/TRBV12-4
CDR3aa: CASRRVGETQYF
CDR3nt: TGTGCCAGCAGGAGGGTTGGAGAGACCCAGTACTTC

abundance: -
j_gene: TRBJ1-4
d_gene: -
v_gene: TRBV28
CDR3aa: CASSFREVSLGLFF
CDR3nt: TGTGCCAGCAGTTTCAGGGAGGTTTCGTTAGGGCTGTTTTTT

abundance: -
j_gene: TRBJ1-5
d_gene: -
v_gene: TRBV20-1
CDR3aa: CSARGRPNQPQHF
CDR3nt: TGCAGTGCTAGAGGCAGGCCCAATCAGCCCCAGCATTTT

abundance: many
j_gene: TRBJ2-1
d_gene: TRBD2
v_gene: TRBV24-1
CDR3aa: CATSQGLAGGAPYYNEQFF
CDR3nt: TGTGCCACCAGCCAGGGACTAGCGGGAGGGGCCCCGTACTACAATGAGCAGTTCTTC

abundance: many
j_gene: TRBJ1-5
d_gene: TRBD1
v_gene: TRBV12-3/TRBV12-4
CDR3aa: CASSKTGGAQPQHF
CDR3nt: TGTGCCAGCAGTAAGACAGGGGGGGCTCAGCCCCAGCATTTT

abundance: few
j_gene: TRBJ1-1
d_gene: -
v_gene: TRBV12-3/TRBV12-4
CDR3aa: CASSLVGPRNTEAFF
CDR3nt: TGTGCCAGCAGTTTAGTGGGACCTAGGAACACTGAAGCTTTCTTT

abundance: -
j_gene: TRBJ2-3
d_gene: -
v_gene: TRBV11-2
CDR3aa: CASTKTLAYGLLDTQYF
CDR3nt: TGTGCCAGCACCAAAACGCTAGCCTACGGGCTCTTAGATACGCAGTATTTT

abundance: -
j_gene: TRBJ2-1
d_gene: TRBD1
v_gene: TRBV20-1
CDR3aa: CSARDYRGPLLNNEQFF
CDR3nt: TGCAGTGCTAGAGATTACAGGGGTCCCCTATTGAACAATGAGCAGTTCTTC

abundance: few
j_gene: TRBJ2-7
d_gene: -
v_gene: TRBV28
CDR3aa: CASRRAGDSYEQYF
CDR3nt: TGTGCCAGCCGCAGGGCAGGGGATTCCTACGAGCAGTACTTC

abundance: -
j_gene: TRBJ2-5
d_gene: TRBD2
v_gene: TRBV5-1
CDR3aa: CASSKGTTQETQYF
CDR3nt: TGCGCCAGCAGCAAAGGGACTACCCAAGAGACCCAGTACTTC

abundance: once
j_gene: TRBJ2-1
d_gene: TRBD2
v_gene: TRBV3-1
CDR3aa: CAFCFGPVGGRTPYNEQFF
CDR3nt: TGTGCCTTCTGCTTCGGGCCTGTCGGCGGGAGGACACCCTACAATGAGCAGTTCTTC

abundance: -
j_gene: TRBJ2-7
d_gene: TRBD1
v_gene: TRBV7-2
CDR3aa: CASTRSTGNSYEQYF
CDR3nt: TGTGCCAGCACCCGATCGACAGGGAACTCCTACGAGCAGTACTTC

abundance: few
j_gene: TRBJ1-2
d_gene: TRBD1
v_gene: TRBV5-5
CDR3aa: CASSTTGGGGGYTF
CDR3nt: TGTGCCAGCAGCACGACAGGGGGCGGGGGTGGCTACACCTTC